The text below deals with one TCR beta chain. A second roughly 7 to 12 cycle PCR used barcoded and J-beta primers. TCRdb reprocessed the 5' RACE reads with MiXCR, giving one entry per CDR3 protein. The table shows about 900,000 distinct CDR3 sequences, with around 46% occurring only once. This sample is part of a study of blood T cells in healthy people across ages. V lost 2 bases and J lost 6, with 11 bases in between. The germline CDR1 and CDR2 sequences are KGHSH and LQKENI. The CDR3 length is 14 residues. The TCR sequence derives from a man in his thirties or forties in good health. V gene TRBV18 combines with J gene TRBJ1-5; D is possibly TRBD1 (5 bases). The sample taken for sequencing was blood. In DNA form, the CDR3 reads TGTGCCAGCTCACCAGGGGCGGGAATTCAGCCCCAGCATTTT. Translated, it gives CASSPGAGIQPQHF.